These 5 T cell receptor beta chains were all obtained from the same sample, sequenced in a study of blood T cell repertoires in COVID-19. Profiling relied on immunoSEQ multiplex PCR, and the TCRdb table lists in-frame clones only, not all of them. Of fewer than 350,000 clones listed, under 90% were seen once; the top ten hold 4.5% to 6.5%. Input material: PBMCs or T cells enriched from blood (not recorded which). These receptors came from a man in his 60s who had recovered from COVID-19.

Turning to this clone: At one end, the junction sequence differs from germline, possibly due to a read error. The J gene is TRBJ2-1, the V gene TRBV7-7, with 7 positions matching TRBD2. This CDR3 is 15 amino acids long. Germline loops: CDR1 SSHAT, CDR2 FNYEAQ (reference sequence). CDR3 sequence (DNA): TGTGCTAGCAGCTTATCGGGAGGAGATTACAATGAGCAGTTCTTC. This codes for CASSLSGGDYNEQFF. The full variable domain, completed using reference TRBV7-7 and TRBJ2-1, is GAGVSQSPRYKVTKRGQDVTLRCDPISSHATLYWYQQALGQGPEFLTYFNYEAQPDKSGLPSDRFSAERPEGSISTLTIQRTEQRDSAMYRCASSLSGGDYNEQFFGPGTRLTVL.

This rearrangement joins TRBV27 to TRBJ1-1; 10 bases fit TRBD1. The germline V gene encodes CDR1 MNHEY and CDR2 SMNVEV (reference sequence). V was clipped by 4 bases and J by 5 bases; unmatched bases: 7. This CDR3 has 15 amino acids. CDR3 region: CASSSTGGDRTEAFF. The CDR3 nucleotides read TGTGCCAGCAGTTCGACAGGGGGCGATCGTACTGAAGCTTTCTTT.

V and J are TRBV2 and TRBJ1-5; 7 bases are shared with TRBD1. Trimming removed 5 bases from V and 0 bases from J; junction bases left unmatched: 10. Germline CDR1 reads SNHLY; CDR2 reads FYNNEI. This CDR3 contains 17 residues. CDR3 in amino acids: CASSFRDSLLSNQPQHF. In DNA form, the CDR3 reads TGTGCCAGCAGTTTCCGGGACAGTCTACTTAGCAATCAGCCCCAGCATTTT.

The CDR3 here is CASSSTSGTDTQYF. The DNA of the CDR3 is TGTGCCAGCAGTTCGACTAGCGGCACAGATACGCAGTATTTT. This chain connects TRBV6-5 to TRBJ2-3; 8 bases map to TRBD2. V lost 4 bases and J lost 1; bases outside the gene matches: 1. CDR3 length: 14 amino acids. The germline V gene encodes CDR1 MNHEY and CDR2 SVGAGI.

The CDR3 DNA reads as TGTGCCAGCAGTCCAGGGACAGGGGGAGCGGAGACCCAGTACTTC. It is translated as CASSPGTGGAETQYF. The gene calls are TRBV28 and TRBJ2-5; 11 bases align to TRBD1. This CDR3 has 15 residues. V was pared by 5 bases and J by 5 bases, with 7 bases of the junction left unmatched. Germline CDR1 and CDR2: MDHEN and SYDVKM.